Sequencing of this T cell receptor beta chain was carried out in a study of patients and donors after allogeneic stem cell transplantation. TCRdb independently ran MiXCR on the RT-PCR reads; one entry per CDR3 protein. The sample lists over 350,000 distinct CDR3 sequences; approximately 16% were seen once. This clonotype was seen a few times. Germline CDR1 and CDR2: KGHDR and SFDVKD. The CDR3 spans 14 residues. The V segment lost 7 bases and the J segment 2 bases; nucleotides outside the gene matches: 5. Sequencing was carried out using blood, either unsorted or a sorted T cell fraction (not recorded which). The chain recombines TRBV24-1 with TRBJ2-7; 9 nucleotides align to TRBD1. This clonotype originated in a human donor who was either an allogeneic HSCT recipient or a stem cell or donor lymphocyte infusion donor (not recorded which). It is not recorded whose cells these are; they may come from a transplant donor. CDR3 residues: CATRTGTGTYEQYF. The CDR3 bases are TGTGCCACCAGAACCGGGACAGGGACCTACGAGCAGTACTTC.